This is a list of T cell receptor beta chains from one sample in a study of blood T cell repertoires in COVID-19. Some clones are missing from TCRdb's copy, which holds only in-frame ones; the method was immunoSEQ multiplex PCR. The sample consists of about 120,000 clones, roughly 76% of them appearing once. The sample comprised peripheral blood. The origin of the receptors is a human donor in a cohort sampled during active COVID-19. CDR3s include the opening cysteine and the closing phenylalanine or tryptophan. Fields, in order: J gene, D gene, clone size, V gene, CDR3 DNA, CDR3 protein. The D gene is left open where the match is weak. Expanded clones get a size class; other rows say once, few or many, or leave the size out.

J: TRBJ1-1
D: .
size: once
V: TRBV28
DNA: TGTGCCAGTGCAGGGTTTACTGAAGCTTTCTTT
CDR3: CASAGFTEAFF

J: TRBJ1-1
D: .
size: .
V: TRBV11-3
DNA: TGTGCCAGCAGCTCGACAGCAAACACTGAAGCTTTCTTT
CDR3: CASSSTANTEAFF

J: TRBJ1-2
D: TRBD1
size: .
V: TRBV6-6
DNA: TGTGCCAGCCAACCTTGGGACAGCCCTTATGGCTACACCTTC
CDR3: CASQPWDSPYGYTF

J: TRBJ2-7
D: TRBD1
size: .
V: TRBV11-2
DNA: TGTGCCAGCAGTCTTGGGACAGAGTTATACGAGCAGTACTTC
CDR3: CASSLGTELYEQYF

J: TRBJ1-2
D: TRBD1
size: .
V: TRBV6-1
DNA: TGTGCCAGCAGTGAGGACAGGGGTTTTAACTATGGCTACACCTTC
CDR3: CASSEDRGFNYGYTF

J: TRBJ1-5
D: .
size: few
V: TRBV7-2
DNA: TGTGCCAGCAGCTTACTGAGTTATAGCAATCAGCCCCAGCATTTT
CDR3: CASSLLSYSNQPQHF

J: TRBJ1-5
D: .
size: .
V: TRBV19
DNA: TGTGCCAGTACCCTGCAGGGTGGCAGCACCTTAAATCAGCCCCAGCATTTT
CDR3: CASTLQGGSTLNQPQHF

J: TRBJ1-5
D: TRBD1
size: few
V: TRBV4-1
DNA: TGCGCCAGCAGCCAAAGTCCAGGACAGGGAGACCCCCAGCATTTT
CDR3: CASSQSPGQGDPQHF

J: TRBJ1-2
D: TRBD1
size: once
V: TRBV7-2
DNA: TGTGCCAGCAGCTTAGCGACCACAGGGGGCTATGGCTACACCTTC
CDR3: CASSLATTGGYGYTF

J: TRBJ1-5
D: .
size: .
V: TRBV30
DNA: TGTGCCTGGACCGCAGGGCTGGGCAATCAGCCCCAGCATTTT
CDR3: CAWTAGLGNQPQHF

J: TRBJ1-5
D: TRBD1
size: few
V: TRBV2
DNA: TGTGCCAGCAGTGTGCTAAGGGACAGGGGGCCCAGGCAGCCCCAGCATTTT
CDR3: CASSVLRDRGPRQPQHF

J: TRBJ1-5
D: TRBD1
size: .
V: TRBV6-1
DNA: TGTGCCAGCAGTGAAGCCCCCTTAATCGGGACAGGGGGCGGTCAGCCCCAGCATTTT
CDR3: CASSEAPLIGTGGGQPQHF

J: TRBJ2-2
D: TRBD2
size: few
V: TRBV19
DNA: TGTGCCAGTAACGCGGGGGGAACTGGAGGCGGGGAGCTGTTTTTT
CDR3: CASNAGGTGGGELFF

J: TRBJ2-3
D: .
size: .
V: TRBV5-8
DNA: TGTGCCAGCAGCTTCGGTACCGATACGCAGTATTTT
CDR3: CASSFGTDTQYF

J: TRBJ1-2
D: .
size: .
V: TRBV27
DNA: TGTGCCAGCAGTTCCCGGGCTCAGGGGAGCCAAGTAGGCTACACCTTC
CDR3: CASSSRAQGSQVGYTF

J: TRBJ2-1
D: TRBD2
size: .
V: TRBV5-1
DNA: TGCGCCAGCAGCTTCCTTGGGACTAGCGGGAGAGGTGAGCAGTTCTTC
CDR3: CASSFLGTSGRGEQFF

J: TRBJ2-7
D: .
size: .
V: TRBV19
DNA: TGTGCCAGTAGCTATGCCGGGTCCTACGAGCAGTACTTC
CDR3: CASSYAGSYEQYF

J: TRBJ2-6
D: .
size: .
V: TRBV19
DNA: TGTGCCAGTAGTATAGGGTCAGGGTCGGCTGGGGCCAACGTCCTGACTTTC
CDR3: CASSIGSGSAGANVLTF

J: TRBJ2-1
D: TRBD1
size: .
V: TRBV11-3
DNA: TGTGCCAGCAGCCCGGGGACAGCGCGCTCCTACAATGAGCAGTTCTTC
CDR3: CASSPGTARSYNEQFF

J: TRBJ1-6
D: TRBD1
size: .
V: TRBV5-1
DNA: TGCGCCAGCAGCAGCTCGGGACAGGGTTATAATTCACCCCTCCACTTT
CDR3: CASSSSGQGYNSPLHF

J: TRBJ2-2
D: .
size: .
V: TRBV6-2/TRBV6-3
DNA: TGTGCCAGCAGTTACGTGTACAGGCTGAACACCGGGGAGCTGTTTTTT
CDR3: CASSYVYRLNTGELFF